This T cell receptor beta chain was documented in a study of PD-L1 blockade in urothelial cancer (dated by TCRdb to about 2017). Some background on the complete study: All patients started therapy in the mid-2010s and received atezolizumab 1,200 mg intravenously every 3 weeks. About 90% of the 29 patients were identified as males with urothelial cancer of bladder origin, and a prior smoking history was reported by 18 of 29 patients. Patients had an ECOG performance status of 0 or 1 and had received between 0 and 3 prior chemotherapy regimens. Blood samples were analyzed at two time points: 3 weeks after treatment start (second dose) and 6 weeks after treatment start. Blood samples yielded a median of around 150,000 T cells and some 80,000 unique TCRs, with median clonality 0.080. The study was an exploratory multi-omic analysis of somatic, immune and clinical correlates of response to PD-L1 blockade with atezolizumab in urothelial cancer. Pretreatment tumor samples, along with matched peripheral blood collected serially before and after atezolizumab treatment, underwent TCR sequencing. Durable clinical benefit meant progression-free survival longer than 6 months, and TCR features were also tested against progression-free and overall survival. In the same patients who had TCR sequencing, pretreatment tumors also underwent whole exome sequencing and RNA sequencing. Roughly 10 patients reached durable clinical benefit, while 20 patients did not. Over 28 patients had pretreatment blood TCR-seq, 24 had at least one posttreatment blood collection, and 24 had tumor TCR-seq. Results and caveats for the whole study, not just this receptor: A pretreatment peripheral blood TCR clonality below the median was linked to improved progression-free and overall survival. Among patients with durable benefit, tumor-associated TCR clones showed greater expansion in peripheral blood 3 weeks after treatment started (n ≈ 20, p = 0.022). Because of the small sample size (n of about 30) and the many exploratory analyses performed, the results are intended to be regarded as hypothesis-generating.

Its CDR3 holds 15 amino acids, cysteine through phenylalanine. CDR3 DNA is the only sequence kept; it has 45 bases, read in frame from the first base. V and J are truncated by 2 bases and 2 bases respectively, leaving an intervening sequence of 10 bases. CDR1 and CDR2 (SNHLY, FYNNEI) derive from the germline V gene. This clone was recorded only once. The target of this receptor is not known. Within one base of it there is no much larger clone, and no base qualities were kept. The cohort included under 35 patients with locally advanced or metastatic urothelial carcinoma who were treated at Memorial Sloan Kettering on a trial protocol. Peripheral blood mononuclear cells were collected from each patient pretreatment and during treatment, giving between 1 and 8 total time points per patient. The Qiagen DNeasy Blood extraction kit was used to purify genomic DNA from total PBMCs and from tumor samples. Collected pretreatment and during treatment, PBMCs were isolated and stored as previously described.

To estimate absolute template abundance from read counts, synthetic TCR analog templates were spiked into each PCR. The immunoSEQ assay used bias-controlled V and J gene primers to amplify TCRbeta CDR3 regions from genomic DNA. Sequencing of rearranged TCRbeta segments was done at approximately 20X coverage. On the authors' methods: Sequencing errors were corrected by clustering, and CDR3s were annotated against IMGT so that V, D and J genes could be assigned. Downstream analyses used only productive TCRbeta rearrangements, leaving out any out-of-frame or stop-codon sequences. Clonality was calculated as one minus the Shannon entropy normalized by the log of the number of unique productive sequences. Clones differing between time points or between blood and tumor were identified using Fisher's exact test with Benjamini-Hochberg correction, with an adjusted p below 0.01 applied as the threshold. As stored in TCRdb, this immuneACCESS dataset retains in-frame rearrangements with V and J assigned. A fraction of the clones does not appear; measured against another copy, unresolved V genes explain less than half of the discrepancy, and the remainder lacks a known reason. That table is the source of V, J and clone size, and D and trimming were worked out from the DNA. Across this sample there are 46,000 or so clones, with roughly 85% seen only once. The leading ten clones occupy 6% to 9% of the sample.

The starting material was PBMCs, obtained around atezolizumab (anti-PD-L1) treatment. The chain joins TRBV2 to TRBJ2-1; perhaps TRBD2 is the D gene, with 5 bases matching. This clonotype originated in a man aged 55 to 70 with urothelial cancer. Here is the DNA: TGTGCCAGCAGTGAATCGGGGATAGCCTACAATGAGCAGTTCTTC. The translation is CASSESGIAYNEQFF.